This T cell receptor beta chain emerged from a study of MAIT cells during Salmonella Paratyphi A infection (TCRdb year 2017). Notes on the research overall: Adult volunteers aged 18 to 60 ingested a single dose of 1-5x10^3 CFU of S. Paratyphi A strain NVGH308. Diagnosed volunteers received ciprofloxacin 500 mg twice daily for 14 days starting at diagnosis.

CDR1 and CDR2, looked up from the germline V gene, are MNHEY and SVGAGI. Germline trimming: 6 bases from V, 6 bases from J; junction bases outside gene matches: 11. Measured from the cysteine to the phenylalanine, the CDR3 is 15 residues long. CDR3 DNA only is kept here, 45 bases in frame from base 1. Overall study results and their limits: The availability of volunteer samples limited the sample sizes, but these sizes were considered adequate to detect differences between groups. More expansion or contraction among the top five MAIT clonotypes was shown in diagnosed volunteers than in healthy controls (approximately 0.53 versus 0.13), suggesting infection-driven repertoire reshaping. The space taken up by over-represented MAIT clonotypes dropped significantly from baseline to mid-infection (about 0.15 to 0.10), while post-infection showed no significant difference. MAIT TRBV usage was found to be oligoclonal, with TRBV20 and TRBV6 favoured, and appeared to be unchanged by infection.

The library was made by 5' RACE. TCRbeta was amplified by two rounds of PCR with Phusion High-Fidelity polymerase, and sample-specific barcodes were added in the primers. To build the TCRbeta libraries, template-switch cDNA synthesis was carried out using SMARTScribe reverse transcriptase along with a TRBC-specific primer. The barcoded samples were pooled and then prepared using the NEBNext Ultra DNA Library Prep Kit for Illumina. Sequencing of libraries was performed on an Illumina MiSeq with the MiSeq reagent kit v2, 300 cycles. The authors' pipeline ran thus. Jemultiplexer was used to demultiplex reads by barcode, and MiTCR with default parameters handled the alignment. VDJtools removed non-functional sequences, and clonotypes were defined by amino acid sequence, with clonotype frequencies based on assigned sequence reads. In the clonal space homeostasis analysis, clonotypes were binned by frequency as over-represented (0.05-1), large, medium and small. Through fastp at Q25 and MiXCR, TCRdb rebuilt clones from the public reads, retaining in-frame beta chains. CDR3 protein duplicates are merged, each entry listing the most common genes and DNA. These V and J calls derive from TCRdb rather than the authors' analysis. The sample data list about 1,000 distinct CDR3 sequences, and about 23% of these were observed just once. The ten largest make up almost 65% of the sample.

According to the study, the label for this sample's time point signals: before S. Paratyphi A challenge (baseline). Using flow cytometry, MAIT cells, defined as Valpha7.2+ CD161+ T cells, were identified and sorted. Circulating MAIT cell TCRbeta repertoires were profiled longitudinally in roughly six volunteers who developed enteric fever after controlled oral challenge with live Salmonella Paratyphi A. Every diagnosed volunteer provided MAIT cell samples at pre-infection, mid-infection and post-infection timepoints. Enteric fever was diagnosed as Paratyphi A bacteremia and/or persistent fever above 38 °C lasting more than 12 hours. Diagnosis of infection in challenged volunteers occurred between day 4 and day 7 after challenge. For RNA extraction, between roughly 4,500 and 10,000 MAIT cells from each sample were sorted straight into RNAqueous-Micro lysis buffer. Lymphoprep gradient centrifugation was used to isolate peripheral blood mononuclear cells from blood samples and leukocyte cones. Cell sorting used a BD FACSAria Fusion or BD FACSAria III sorter.

A word on this clonotype: Its antigen target is currently unknown. No much larger clone is present one base from it, and per-base qualities are unavailable.

Sequencing was performed on MAIT cells from blood, taken at the first sampling point of the challenge study. This receptor chain uses TRBV6-5 and TRBJ1-5, with 7 junctional bases fitting TRBD1. This receptor was obtained from a person aged 18 to 75 who was deliberately infected with Salmonella Paratyphi A in a paratyphoid fever challenge study. The sequenced DNA is TGTGCCAGCAGACACGGACAGGCCGGAAGTCAGCCCCAGCATTTT. It is translated as CASRHGQAGSQPQHF.